A selection of T cell receptor beta chains follows, all from one sample in a study of technical replicates of blood from several donors. The assay was immunoSEQ multiplex PCR, and TCRdb's table has in-frame clones only and misses some. The sample holds approximately 97,000 clones; roughly 96% are singletons and the top ten take approximately 0.38%. The sequencing input was T cells isolated from PBMCs. The receptor set was obtained from a human donor in good health. CDR3s include the opening cysteine and the closing phenylalanine or tryptophan. The D gene is left open where the match is weak. Not all rows give a size; the values are once, few, many and, for expanded clones, a class.

D gene,J gene,V gene,clone size,CDR3 protein,CDR3 DNA
TRBD2,TRBJ2-1,TRBV5-4,-,CASGNSGSHNEQFF,TGTGCCAGCGGGAATAGCGGGAGTCACAATGAGCAGTTCTTC
-,TRBJ1-1,TRBV10-3,-,CAISESPRTEAFF,TGTGCCATCAGTGAGTCTCCCCGGACTGAAGCTTTCTTT
TRBD2,TRBJ2-3,TRBV7-7,-,CASSLGVAGADTQYF,TGTGCTAGCAGCTTAGGTGTTGCGGGAGCGGATACGCAGTATTTT
TRBD1,TRBJ2-1,TRBV18,-,CASSPRQGAGNEQFF,TGTGCCAGCTCACCCCGACAGGGGGCGGGCAATGAGCAGTTCTTC
-,TRBJ1-1,TRBV6-5,-,CASSYTDSFEAFF,TGTGCCAGCAGTTACACAGACAGCTTTGAAGCTTTCTTT
TRBD1,TRBJ2-7,TRBV7-9,-,CASSFGTGVVNEQYF,TGTGCCAGCAGCTTCGGGACAGGTGTGGTAAACGAGCAGTACTTC
-,TRBJ1-1,TRBV27,-,CASSFQWNTEAFF,TGTGCCAGCAGTTTCCAGTGGAACACTGAAGCTTTCTTT
TRBD2,TRBJ2-2,TRBV28,-,CASSSIAGGPGELFF,TGTGCCAGCAGTTCTATAGCGGGAGGGCCCGGGGAGCTGTTTTTT
-,TRBJ1-1,TRBV27,-,CASSFEMNTEAFF,TGTGCCAGCAGTTTTGAGATGAACACTGAAGCTTTCTTT
TRBD1,TRBJ2-7,TRBV9,-,CASSATGTGGSEQYF,TGTGCCAGCAGCGCGACCGGGACAGGGGGGTCCGAGCAGTACTTC
TRBD2,TRBJ2-1,TRBV7-9,-,CASIGTSGNPNEQFF,TGTGCCAGCATTGGGACTAGCGGGAACCCCAATGAGCAGTTCTTC
-,TRBJ1-1,TRBV30,-,CAWSVLRGEAFF,TGTGCCTGGAGTGTTCTGCGGGGGGAAGCTTTCTTT
-,TRBJ1-5,TRBV5-8,-,CASSLDSLGRQPQHF,TGTGCCAGCAGCTTGGACAGCCTCGGGAGGCAGCCCCAGCATTTT
-,TRBJ2-5,TRBV9,once,CASSVGRGWETQYF,TGTGCCAGCAGCGTAGGTAGGGGTTGGGAGACCCAGTACTTC
TRBD2,TRBJ2-3,TRBV11-2,-,CASSLKRDEDTQYF,TGTGCCAGCAGCTTAAAGCGGGACGAAGATACGCAGTATTTT
TRBD1,TRBJ1-1,TRBV29-1,few,CSVGPNRDRGVEAFF,TGCAGCGTTGGCCCGAACCGGGACAGGGGTGTTGAAGCTTTCTTT
-,TRBJ2-1,TRBV21-1,once,CASSKAQRTSYNEQFF,TGTGCCAGCAGCAAAGCTCAGCGCACATCCTACAATGAGCAGTTCTTC
-,TRBJ2-2,TRBV7-9,-,CASSFGSPGLGNTGELFF,TGTGCCAGCAGCTTCGGGAGTCCAGGGTTGGGCAACACCGGGGAGCTGTTTTTT
TRBD1,TRBJ1-1,TRBV27,-,CASSPFLTGVNTEAFF,TGTGCCAGCAGTCCCTTCCTGACAGGGGTCAACACTGAAGCTTTCTTT
-,TRBJ1-2,TRBV5-6,-,CASSLVFISGGNFYGYTF,TGTGCCAGCAGCTTGGTCTTTATCTCCGGGGGAAATTTCTATGGCTACACCTTC
TRBD2,TRBJ2-3,TRBV7-2,-,CASSSGLAGTGTDTQYF,TGTGCCAGCAGCTCCGGACTAGCGGGCACCGGCACAGATACGCAGTATTTT
-,TRBJ1-5,TRBV2,-,CASTMGGGQPQHF,TGTGCCAGCACCATGGGGGGGGGCCAGCCCCAGCATTTT
TRBD1,TRBJ2-2,TRBV2,-,CASSNRGLGELFF,TGTGCCAGCAGCAACAGGGGCCTCGGGGAGCTGTTTTTT
TRBD1,TRBJ2-5,TRBV19,-,CASSLQNRQGQTQYF,TGTGCCAGTAGTCTACAAAACCGACAGGGGCAGACCCAGTACTTC
TRBD2,TRBJ2-1,TRBV7-3,-,CASSATGTSNGEQFF,TGTGCCAGCAGCGCTACCGGGACTAGCAATGGGGAGCAGTTCTTC
TRBD2,TRBJ2-1,TRBV5-1,-,CASSLGPEREGQNEQFF,TGCGCCAGCAGCTTGGGGCCGGAGCGGGAGGGCCAAAATGAGCAGTTCTTC
-,TRBJ2-7,TRBV5-4,-,CASSLTPLYEQYF,TGTGCCAGCAGCTTGACTCCACTCTACGAGCAGTACTTC
TRBD2,TRBJ2-1,TRBV5-6,-,CASSSLAGGPPNEQFF,TGTGCCAGCAGCTCCCTAGCGGGAGGGCCCCCTAATGAGCAGTTCTTC
TRBD1,TRBJ1-4,TRBV28,-,CASSSTPGQGLVNEKLFF,TGTGCCAGCAGTTCAACTCCGGGACAGGGGCTTGTTAATGAAAAACTGTTTTTT
-,TRBJ2-1,TRBV7-8,-,CASSLMGRQSSYNEQFF,TGTGCCAGCAGCTTAATGGGTCGACAGAGCTCCTACAATGAGCAGTTCTTC
TRBD1,TRBJ1-1,TRBV12-5,-,CASGPGTGRTHTEAFF,TGTGCTAGTGGTCCCGGGACAGGGAGAACGCACACTGAAGCTTTCTTT
-,TRBJ2-3,TRBV19,-,CASSYGVRGTDTQYF,TGTGCCAGTAGTTACGGGGTGAGGGGCACAGATACGCAGTATTTT
-,TRBJ2-7,TRBV28,-,CASSLSWQGGHEQYF,TGTGCCAGCAGTTTATCTTGGCAGGGAGGACACGAGCAGTACTTC
-,TRBJ2-3,TRBV4-2,-,CASSQERYSTDTQYF,TGTGCCAGCAGCCAAGAACGGTATAGCACAGATACGCAGTATTTT
-,TRBJ2-7,TRBV5-1,-,CASSNWRDEQYF,TGCGCCAGCAGCAATTGGAGAGACGAGCAGTACTTC